Sequencing of this T cell receptor (beta chain) was carried out in a study of regulatory T cells in long-lasting Graves disease. Library construction for TCR beta used iRepertoire HTBI primers and Arm-PCR of CDR3 regions. In the original analysis: Detected in the samples were some 68 TRBV and over 11 TRBJ segments. In TCRdb, the multiplex PCR reads were re-called with MiXCR into one record per CDR3 protein. These V and J calls rely on TCRdb rather than the paper's analysis. Of over 450,000 distinct CDR3 sequences listed, around a fifth were seen once; the top ten hold roughly 7.7%. Time point noted: persistent/refractory GD, antithyroid drugs over 5 years with positive TRAb. After RNA was extracted from PBMCs, the TCR library was made from it. For this clonotype: Antigen specificity is unknown.

General study findings and limits: Persistent Graves' patients possessed reduced TCR diversity relative to recently diagnosed ones.

Sequenced material: peripheral blood mononuclear cells (PBMCs), taken when the disease was refractory, from a patient treated with antithyroid drugs. The clonotype originates from a female donor with Graves disease.

CDR3 nucleotides: TGCAGTGCATTATCAGGGGCGGGAAACACCGGGGAGCTGTTTTTT. Translating it yields CSALSGAGNTGELFF. V gene TRBV20-1 combines with J gene TRBJ2-2; D could derive from TRBD1 or TRBD2 (6 bases each). Germline V gene sequence: CDR1 DFQATT, CDR2 SNEGSKA (reference sequence). The CDR3 is 15 residues long. The V end lost 6 bases, the J end lost 2 bases, and 16 bases lay between the germline ends.